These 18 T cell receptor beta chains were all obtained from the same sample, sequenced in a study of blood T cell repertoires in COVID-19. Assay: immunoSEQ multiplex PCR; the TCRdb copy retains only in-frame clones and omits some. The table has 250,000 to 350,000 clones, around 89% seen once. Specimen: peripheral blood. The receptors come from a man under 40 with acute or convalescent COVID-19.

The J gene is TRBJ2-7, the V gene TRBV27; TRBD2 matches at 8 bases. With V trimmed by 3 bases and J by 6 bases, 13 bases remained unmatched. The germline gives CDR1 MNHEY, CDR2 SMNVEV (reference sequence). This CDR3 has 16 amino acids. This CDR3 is CASSFLPVLREGEQYF. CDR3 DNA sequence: TGTGCCAGCAGTTTTCTCCCAGTCCTACGGGAGGGCGAGCAGTACTTC.

CDR3 nucleotide sequence: TGTGCCAGCAGTGTACAGGGACAAGCCTCGCGGGGCTACACCTTC. The encoded protein is CASSVQGQASRGYTF. This chain links TRBV2 with TRBJ1-2, with D perhaps TRBD1 (6 bases). Germline V gene data show CDR1 as SNHLY and CDR2 as FYNNEI. There are 15 residues in the CDR3. V lost 4 bases and J lost 8, with 20 bases in between.

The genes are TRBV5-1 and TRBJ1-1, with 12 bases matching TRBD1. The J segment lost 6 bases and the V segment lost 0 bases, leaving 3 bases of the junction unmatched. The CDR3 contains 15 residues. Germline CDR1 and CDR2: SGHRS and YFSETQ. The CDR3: CASSLEGQGASEAFF. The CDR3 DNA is TGCGCCAGCAGCTTGGAGGGACAGGGGGCGTCTGAAGCTTTCTTT. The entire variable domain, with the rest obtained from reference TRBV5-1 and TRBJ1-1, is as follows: KAGVTQTPRYLIKTRGQQVTLSCSPISGHRSVSWYQQTPGQGLQFLFEYFSETQRNKGNFPGRFSGRQFSNSRSEMNVSTLELGDSALYLCASSLEGQGASEAFFGQGTRLTVV.

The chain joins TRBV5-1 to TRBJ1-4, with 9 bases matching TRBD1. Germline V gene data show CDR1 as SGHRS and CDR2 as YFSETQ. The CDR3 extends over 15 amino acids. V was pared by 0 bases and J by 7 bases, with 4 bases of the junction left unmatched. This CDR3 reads CASSLVTGGGEKLFF. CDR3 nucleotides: TGCGCCAGCAGCTTGGTAACAGGGGGCGGTGAAAAACTGTTTTTT.

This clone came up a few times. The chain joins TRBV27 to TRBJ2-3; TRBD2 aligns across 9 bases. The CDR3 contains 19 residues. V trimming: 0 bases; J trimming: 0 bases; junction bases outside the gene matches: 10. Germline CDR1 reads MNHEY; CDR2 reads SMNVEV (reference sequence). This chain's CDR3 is CASSLSRGRATLSTDTQYF. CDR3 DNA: TGTGCCAGCAGTTTATCTCGCGGGAGGGCAACTCTAAGCACAGATACGCAGTATTTT.

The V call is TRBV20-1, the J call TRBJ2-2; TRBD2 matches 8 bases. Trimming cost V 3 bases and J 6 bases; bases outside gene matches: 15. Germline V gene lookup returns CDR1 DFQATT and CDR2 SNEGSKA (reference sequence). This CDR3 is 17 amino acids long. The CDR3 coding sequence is TGCAGTGCTAGTCGCCCTAGCGGGCCCCTGCCTTCCGGGGAGCTGTTTTTT. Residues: CSASRPSGPLPSGELFF.

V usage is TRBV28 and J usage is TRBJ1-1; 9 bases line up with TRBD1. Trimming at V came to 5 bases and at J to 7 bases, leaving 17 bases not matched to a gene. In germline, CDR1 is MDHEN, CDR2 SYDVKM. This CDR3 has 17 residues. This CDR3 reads CASSLITGGYRSGEAFF. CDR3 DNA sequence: TGTGCCAGCAGTCTCATCACAGGGGGCTACCGTTCGGGTGAAGCTTTCTTT.

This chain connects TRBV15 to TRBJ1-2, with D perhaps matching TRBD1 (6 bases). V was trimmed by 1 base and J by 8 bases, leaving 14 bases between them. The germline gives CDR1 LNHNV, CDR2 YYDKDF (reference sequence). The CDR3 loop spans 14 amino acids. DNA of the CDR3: TGTGCCACCAGCAGAGTTGAGGGGGTTGGAGGCTACACCTTC. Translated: CATSRVEGVGGYTF.

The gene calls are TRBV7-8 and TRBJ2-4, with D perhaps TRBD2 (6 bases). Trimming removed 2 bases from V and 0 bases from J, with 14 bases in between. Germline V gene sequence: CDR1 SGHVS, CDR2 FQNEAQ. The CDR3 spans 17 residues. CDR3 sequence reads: CASSLFWDSLAKNIQYF. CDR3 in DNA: TGTGCCAGCAGCTTATTTTGGGACTCCCTAGCCAAAAACATTCAGTACTTC.

CDR3 protein: CASSRGQYEQYF. CDR3 nucleotides: TGTGCCAGCAGCCGTGGCCAGTACGAGCAGTACTTC. This chain uses TRBV5-6 with TRBJ2-7, with unresolved D. Between the trimmed V and J ends, which lost 4 bases and 4 bases, there was a span of 9 bases. Germline V gene sequence: CDR1 SGHDT, CDR2 YYEEEE. The CDR3 runs 12 residues. Based on the CDR3 plus reference TRBV5-6 and TRBJ2-7, the full variable domain is DAGVTQSPTHLIKTRGQQVTLRCSPKSGHDTVSWYQQALGQGPQFIFQYYEEEERQRGNFPDRFSGHQFPNYSSELNVNALLLGDSALYLCASSRGQYEQYFGPGTRLTVT.

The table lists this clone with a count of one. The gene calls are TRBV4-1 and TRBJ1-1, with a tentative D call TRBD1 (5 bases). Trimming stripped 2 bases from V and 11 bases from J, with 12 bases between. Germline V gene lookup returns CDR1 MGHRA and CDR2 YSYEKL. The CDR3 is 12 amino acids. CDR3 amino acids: CASSQPAGLAFF. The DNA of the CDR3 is TGCGCCAGCAGCCAACCCGCAGGGTTGGCTTTCTTT.

Here the CDR3 DNA reads TGTGCCAGCTCACCGACAGGGTTAAAGGAAAAACTGTTTTTT. Translation: CASSPTGLKEKLFF. The chain uses TRBV18 and TRBJ1-4; 7 nucleotides line up with TRBD1. The CDR3 loop spans 14 amino acids. CDR1 KGHSH and CDR2 LQKENI come from the germline V gene. J was trimmed by 8 bases and V by 3 bases; bases with no gene match: 6.

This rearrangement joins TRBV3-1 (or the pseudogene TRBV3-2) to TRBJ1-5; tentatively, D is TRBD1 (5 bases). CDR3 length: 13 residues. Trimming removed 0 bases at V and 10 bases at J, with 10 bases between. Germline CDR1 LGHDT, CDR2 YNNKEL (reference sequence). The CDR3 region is CASSQEMDNPQHF. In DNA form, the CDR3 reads TGTGCCAGCAGCCAAGAAATGGACAACCCCCAGCATTTT.

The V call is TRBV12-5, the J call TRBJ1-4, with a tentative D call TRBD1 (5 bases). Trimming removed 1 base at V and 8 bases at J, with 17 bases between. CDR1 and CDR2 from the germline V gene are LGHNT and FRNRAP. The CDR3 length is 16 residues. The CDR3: CASGLDGDGGKEKLFF. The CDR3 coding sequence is TGTGCTAGTGGTTTGGACGGGGACGGGGGGAAAGAAAAACTGTTTTTT.

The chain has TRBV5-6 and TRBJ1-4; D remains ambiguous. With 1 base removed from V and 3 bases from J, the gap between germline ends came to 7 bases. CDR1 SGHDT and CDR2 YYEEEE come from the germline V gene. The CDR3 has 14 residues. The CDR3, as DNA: TGTGCCAGCAGCTTGCAGGCCGCTAATGAAAAACTGTTTTTT. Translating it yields CASSLQAANEKLFF.

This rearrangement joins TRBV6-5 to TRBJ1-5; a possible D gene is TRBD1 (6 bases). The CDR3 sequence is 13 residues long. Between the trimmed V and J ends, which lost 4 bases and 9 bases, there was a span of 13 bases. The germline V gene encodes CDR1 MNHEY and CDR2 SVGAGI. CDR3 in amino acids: CASSSTGSGPQHF. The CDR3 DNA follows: TGTGCCAGCAGTTCAACAGGGTCCGGGCCCCAGCATTTT.

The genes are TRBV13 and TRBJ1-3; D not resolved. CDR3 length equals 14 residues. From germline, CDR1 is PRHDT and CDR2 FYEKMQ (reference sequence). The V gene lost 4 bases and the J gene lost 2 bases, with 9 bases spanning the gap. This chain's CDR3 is CASSYRTAGNTIYF. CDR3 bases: TGTGCCAGCAGCTACCGTACAGCTGGAAACACCATATATTTT.

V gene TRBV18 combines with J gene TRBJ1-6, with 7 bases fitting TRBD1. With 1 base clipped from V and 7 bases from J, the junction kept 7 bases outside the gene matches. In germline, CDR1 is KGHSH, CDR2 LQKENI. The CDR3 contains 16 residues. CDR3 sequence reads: CASSPLETGPNSPLHF. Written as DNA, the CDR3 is TGTGCCAGCTCACCACTCGAGACAGGGCCCAATTCACCCCTCCACTTT.